This T cell receptor (beta chain) was retrieved from a study of shared clonotypes between healthy human individuals. CDR3 size: 15 residues. The germline CDR1 and CDR2 sequences are MDHEN and SYDVKM. V lost 5 bases and J lost 4; bases outside the gene matches: 5. Sequencing used immunoSEQ multiplex PCR; TCRdb keeps in-frame clones, though not all of them. The data show over a million clones, with about 80% seen just once and 0.4% to 0.55% held by the top ten. Sequences were obtained from memory CD4+ T cells from PBMCs. Subset specified: CD45RA-negative fraction. This chain connects TRBV28 to TRBJ2-7; 13 bases fit TRBD2. The TCR comes from a man aged 18-30 years in good health. Some clones in this sample may be carry-over from other donors' samples. The CDR3 loop is CASSTWTSGRYEQYF. CDR3 coding DNA: TGTGCCAGCAGTACTTGGACTAGCGGGAGATACGAGCAGTACTTC.